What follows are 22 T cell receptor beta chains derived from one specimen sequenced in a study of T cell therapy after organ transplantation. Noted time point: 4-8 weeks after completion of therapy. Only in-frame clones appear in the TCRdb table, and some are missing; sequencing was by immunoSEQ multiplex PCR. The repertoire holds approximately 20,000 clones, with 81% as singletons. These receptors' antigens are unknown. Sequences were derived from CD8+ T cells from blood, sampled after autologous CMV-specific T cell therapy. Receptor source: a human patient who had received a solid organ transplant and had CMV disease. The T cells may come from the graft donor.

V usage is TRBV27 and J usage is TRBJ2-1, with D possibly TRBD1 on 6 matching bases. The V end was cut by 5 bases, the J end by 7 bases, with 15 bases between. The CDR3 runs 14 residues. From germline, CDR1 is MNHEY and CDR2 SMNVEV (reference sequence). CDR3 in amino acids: CASSAGPRGNEQFF. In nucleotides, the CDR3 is TGTGCCAGCAGTGCGGGTCCAAGGGGGAATGAGCAGTTCTTC.

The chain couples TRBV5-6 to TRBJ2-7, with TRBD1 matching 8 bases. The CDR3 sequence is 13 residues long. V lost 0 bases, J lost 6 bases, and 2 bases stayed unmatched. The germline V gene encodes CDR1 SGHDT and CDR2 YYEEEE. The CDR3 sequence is CASSLGTGSEQYF. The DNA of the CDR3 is TGTGCCAGCAGCTTGGGGACAGGGAGCGAGCAGTACTTC. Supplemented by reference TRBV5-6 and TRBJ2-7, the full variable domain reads DAGVTQSPTHLIKTRGQQVTLRCSPKSGHDTVSWYQQALGQGPQFIFQYYEEEERQRGNFPDRFSGHQFPNYSSELNVNALLLGDSALYLCASSLGTGSEQYFGPGTRLTVT.

In DNA, the CDR3 is TGTGCCAGCAGCGTGGGACTAGCGGGCCAAGAGACCCAGTACTTC. Its protein is CASSVGLAGQETQYF. This chain joins TRBV7-7 and TRBJ2-5, with 12 bases lining up with TRBD2. The germline CDR1 and CDR2 sequences are SSHAT and FNYEAQ (reference sequence). V gave up 5 bases and J gave up 1 base; unmatched junction bases: 2. This CDR3 is 15 amino acids long.

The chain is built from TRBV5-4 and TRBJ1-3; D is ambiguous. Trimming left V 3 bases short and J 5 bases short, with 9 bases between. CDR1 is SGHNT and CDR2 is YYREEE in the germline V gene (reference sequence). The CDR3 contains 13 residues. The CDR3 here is CASSWDRRNTIYF. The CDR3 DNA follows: TGTGCCAGCAGCTGGGATCGCCGAAACACCATATATTTT.

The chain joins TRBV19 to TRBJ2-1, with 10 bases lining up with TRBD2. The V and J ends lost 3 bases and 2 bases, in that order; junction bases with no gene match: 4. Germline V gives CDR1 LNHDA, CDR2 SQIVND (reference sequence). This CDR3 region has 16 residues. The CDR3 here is CASSISSGRAYNEQFF. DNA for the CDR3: TGTGCCAGTAGTATCTCCAGCGGGAGGGCCTACAATGAGCAGTTCTTC.

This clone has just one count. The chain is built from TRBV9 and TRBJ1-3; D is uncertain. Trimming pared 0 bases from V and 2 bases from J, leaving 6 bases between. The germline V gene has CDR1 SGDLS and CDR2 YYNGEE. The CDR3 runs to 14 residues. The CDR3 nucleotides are TGTGCCAGCAGCGTAGGGTCGGCTGGAAACACCATATATTTT. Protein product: CASSVGSAGNTIYF.

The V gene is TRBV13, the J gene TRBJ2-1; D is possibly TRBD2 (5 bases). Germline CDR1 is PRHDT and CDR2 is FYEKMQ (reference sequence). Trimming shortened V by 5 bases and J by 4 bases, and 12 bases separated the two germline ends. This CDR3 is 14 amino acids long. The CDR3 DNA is TGTGCCAGCAGCGCCTCGACTAAATACAATGAGCAGTTCTTC. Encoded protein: CASSASTKYNEQFF. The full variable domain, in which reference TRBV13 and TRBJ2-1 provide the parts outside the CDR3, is AAGVIQSPRHLIKEKRETATLKCYPIPRHDTVYWYQQGPGQDPQFLISFYEKMQSDKGSIPDRFSAQQFSDYHSELNMSSLELGDSALYFCASSASTKYNEQFFGPGTRLTVL.

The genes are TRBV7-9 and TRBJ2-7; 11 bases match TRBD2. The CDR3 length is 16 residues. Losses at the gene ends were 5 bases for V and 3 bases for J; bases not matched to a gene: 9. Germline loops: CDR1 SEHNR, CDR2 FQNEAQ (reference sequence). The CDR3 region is CASSQQLAGVGYEQYF. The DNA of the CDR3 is TGTGCCAGCAGCCAACAACTAGCGGGAGTTGGCTACGAGCAGTACTTC. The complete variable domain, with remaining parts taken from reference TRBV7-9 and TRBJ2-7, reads DTGVSQNPRHKITKRGQNVTFRCDPISEHNRLYWYRQTLGQGPEFLTYFQNEAQLEKSRLLSDRFSAERPKGSFSTLEIQRTEQGDSAMYLCASSQQLAGVGYEQYFGPGTRLTVT.

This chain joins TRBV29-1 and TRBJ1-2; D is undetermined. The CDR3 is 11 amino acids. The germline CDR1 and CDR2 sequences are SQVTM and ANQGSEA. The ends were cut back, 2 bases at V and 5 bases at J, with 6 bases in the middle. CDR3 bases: TGCAGCGTTGAATTGGGTTATGGCTACACCTTC. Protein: CSVELGYGYTF. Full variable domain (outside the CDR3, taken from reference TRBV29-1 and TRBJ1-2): SAVISQKPSRDICQRGTSLTIQCQVDSQVTMMFWYRQQPGQSLTLIATANQGSEATYESGFVIDKFPISRPNLTFSTLTVSNMSPEDSSIYLCSVELGYGYTFGSGTRLTVV.

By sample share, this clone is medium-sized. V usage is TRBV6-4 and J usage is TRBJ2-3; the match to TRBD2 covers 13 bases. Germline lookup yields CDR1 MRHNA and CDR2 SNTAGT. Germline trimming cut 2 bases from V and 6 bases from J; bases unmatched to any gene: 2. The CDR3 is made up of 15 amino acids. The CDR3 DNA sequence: TGTGCCAGCAGTGACGGACTAGCGGGGGACGATACGCAGTATTTT. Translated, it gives CASSDGLAGDDTQYF.

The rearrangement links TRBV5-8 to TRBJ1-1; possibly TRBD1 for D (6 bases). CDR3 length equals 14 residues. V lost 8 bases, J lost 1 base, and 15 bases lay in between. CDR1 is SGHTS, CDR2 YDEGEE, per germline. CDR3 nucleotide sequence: TGTGCCAGTTCCTTCGGGGGCCAGAACACTGAAGCTTTCTTT. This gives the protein CASSFGGQNTEAFF.

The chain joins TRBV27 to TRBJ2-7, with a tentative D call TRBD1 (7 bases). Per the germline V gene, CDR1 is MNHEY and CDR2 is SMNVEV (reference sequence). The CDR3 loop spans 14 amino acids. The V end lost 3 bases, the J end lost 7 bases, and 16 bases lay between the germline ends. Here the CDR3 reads CASSFGRGAGEQYF. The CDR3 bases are TGTGCCAGCAGTTTCGGCAGGGGGGCAGGGGAGCAGTACTTC.

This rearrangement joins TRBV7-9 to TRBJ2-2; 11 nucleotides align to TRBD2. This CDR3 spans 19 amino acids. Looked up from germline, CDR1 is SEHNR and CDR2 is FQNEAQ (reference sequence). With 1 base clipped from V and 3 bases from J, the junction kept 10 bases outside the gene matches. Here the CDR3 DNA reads TGTGCCAGCAGCTTAGGAATCCACTATAGCGGGAGGGACACCGGGGAGCTGTTTTTT. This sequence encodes CASSLGIHYSGRDTGELFF.

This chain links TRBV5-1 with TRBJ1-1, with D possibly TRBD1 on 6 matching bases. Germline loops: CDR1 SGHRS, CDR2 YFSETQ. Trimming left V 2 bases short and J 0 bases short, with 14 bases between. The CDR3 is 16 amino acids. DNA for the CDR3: TGCGCCAGCAGCTTCGCCAACAGGGTATTGAACACTGAAGCTTTCTTT. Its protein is CASSFANRVLNTEAFF.

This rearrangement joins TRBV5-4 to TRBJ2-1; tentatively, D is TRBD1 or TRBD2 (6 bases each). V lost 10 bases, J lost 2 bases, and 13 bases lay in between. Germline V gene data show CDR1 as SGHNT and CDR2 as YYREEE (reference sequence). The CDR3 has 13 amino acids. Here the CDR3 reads CAAGGGTYNEQFF. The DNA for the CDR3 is TGTGCCGCAGGAGGGGGGACCTACAATGAGCAGTTCTTC.

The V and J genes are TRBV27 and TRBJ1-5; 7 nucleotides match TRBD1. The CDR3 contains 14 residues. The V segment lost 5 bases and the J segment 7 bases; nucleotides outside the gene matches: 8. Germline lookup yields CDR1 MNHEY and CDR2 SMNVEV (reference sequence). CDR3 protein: CASSLDREEQPQHF. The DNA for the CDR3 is TGTGCCAGCAGTCTCGACAGGGAAGAGCAGCCCCAGCATTTT.

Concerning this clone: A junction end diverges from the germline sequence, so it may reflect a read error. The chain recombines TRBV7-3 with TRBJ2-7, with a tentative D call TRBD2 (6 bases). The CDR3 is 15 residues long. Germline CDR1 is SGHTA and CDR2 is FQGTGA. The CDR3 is CASSVTPGLSDEQYF. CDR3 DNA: TGTGCCAGCAGCGTAACACCGGGACTGTCCGACGAGCAGTACTTC.

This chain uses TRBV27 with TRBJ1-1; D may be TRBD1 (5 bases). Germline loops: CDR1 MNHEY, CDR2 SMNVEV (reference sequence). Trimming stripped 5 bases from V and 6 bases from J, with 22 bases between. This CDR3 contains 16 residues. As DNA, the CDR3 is TGTGCCAGCAGTCACCGGTTGGACGGGACCGATCCTGAAGCTTTCTTT. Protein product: CASSHRLDGTDPEAFF.

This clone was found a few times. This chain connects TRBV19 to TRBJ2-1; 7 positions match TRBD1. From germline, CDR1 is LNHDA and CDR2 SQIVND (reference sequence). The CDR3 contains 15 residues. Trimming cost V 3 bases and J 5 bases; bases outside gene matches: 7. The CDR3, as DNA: TGTGCCAGTAGTATTTGGTCAGGGGGTGACAATGAGCAGTTCTTC. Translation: CASSIWSGGDNEQFF.

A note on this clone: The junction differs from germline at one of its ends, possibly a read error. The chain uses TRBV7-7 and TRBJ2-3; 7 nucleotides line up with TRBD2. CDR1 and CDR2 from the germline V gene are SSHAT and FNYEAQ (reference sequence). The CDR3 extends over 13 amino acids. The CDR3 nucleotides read TGTGCTAGCAGCTTGGGGGGGGCAGATACGCAGTATTTT. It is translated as CASSLGGADTQYF. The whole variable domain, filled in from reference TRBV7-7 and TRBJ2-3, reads GAGVSQSPRYKVTKRGQDVTLRCDPISSHATLYWYQQALGQGPEFLTYFNYEAQPDKSGLPSDRFSAERPEGSISTLTIQRTEQRDSAMYRCASSLGGADTQYFGPGTRLTVL.

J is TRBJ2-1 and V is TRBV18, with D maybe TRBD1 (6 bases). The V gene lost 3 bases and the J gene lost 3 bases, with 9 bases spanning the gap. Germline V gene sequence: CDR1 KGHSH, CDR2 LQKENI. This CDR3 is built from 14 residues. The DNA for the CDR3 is TGTGCCAGCTCACCCGTAGGGGGCTACAATGAGCAGTTCTTC. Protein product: CASSPVGGYNEQFF. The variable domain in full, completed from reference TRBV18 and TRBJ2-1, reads NAGVMQNPRHLVRRRGQEARLRCSPMKGHSHVYWYRQLPEEGLKFMVYLQKENIIDESGMPKERFSAEFPKEGPSILRIQQVVRGDSAAYFCASSPVGGYNEQFFGPGTRLTVL.

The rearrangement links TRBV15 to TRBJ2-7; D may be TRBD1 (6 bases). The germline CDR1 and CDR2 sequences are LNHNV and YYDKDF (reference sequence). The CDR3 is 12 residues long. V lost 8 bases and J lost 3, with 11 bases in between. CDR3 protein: CATRDKHYEQYF. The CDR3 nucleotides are TGTGCCACCCGGGACAAGCACTACGAGCAGTACTTC.